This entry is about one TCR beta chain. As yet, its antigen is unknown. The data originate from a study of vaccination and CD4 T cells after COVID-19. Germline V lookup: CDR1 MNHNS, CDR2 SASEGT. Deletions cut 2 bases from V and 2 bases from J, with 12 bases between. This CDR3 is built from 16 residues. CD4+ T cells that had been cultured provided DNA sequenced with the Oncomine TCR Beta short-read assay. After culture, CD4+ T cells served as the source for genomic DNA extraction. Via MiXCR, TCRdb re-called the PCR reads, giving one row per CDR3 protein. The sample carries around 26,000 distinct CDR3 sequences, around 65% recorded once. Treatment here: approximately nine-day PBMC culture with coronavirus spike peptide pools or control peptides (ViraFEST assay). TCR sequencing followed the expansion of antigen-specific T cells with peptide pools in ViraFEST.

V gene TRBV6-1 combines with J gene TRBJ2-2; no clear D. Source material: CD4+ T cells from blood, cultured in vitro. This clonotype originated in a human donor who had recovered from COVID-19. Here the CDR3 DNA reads TGTGCCAGCAGTGAACTCCGGCCATACAACACCGGGGAGCTGTTTTTT. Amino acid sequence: CASSELRPYNTGELFF.